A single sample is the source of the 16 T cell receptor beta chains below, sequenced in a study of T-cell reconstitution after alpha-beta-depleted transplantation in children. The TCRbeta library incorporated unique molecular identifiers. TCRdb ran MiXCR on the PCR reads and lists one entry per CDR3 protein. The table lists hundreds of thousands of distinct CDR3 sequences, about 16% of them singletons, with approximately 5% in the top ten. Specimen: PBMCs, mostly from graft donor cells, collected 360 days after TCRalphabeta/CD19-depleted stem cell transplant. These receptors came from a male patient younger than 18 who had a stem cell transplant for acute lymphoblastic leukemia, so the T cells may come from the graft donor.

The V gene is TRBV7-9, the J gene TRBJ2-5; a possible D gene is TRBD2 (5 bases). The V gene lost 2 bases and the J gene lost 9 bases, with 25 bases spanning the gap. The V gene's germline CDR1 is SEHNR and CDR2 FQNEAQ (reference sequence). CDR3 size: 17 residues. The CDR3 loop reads CASSLPGGLAGEGSQYF. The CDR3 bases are TGTGCCAGCAGCTTACCGGGCGGCCTAGCTGGGGAAGGGTCCCAGTACTTC.

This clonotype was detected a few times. CDR3 sequence (DNA): TGCAGTGCCCTCCGGGGGGCGGTGCCCACCGGGGAGCTGTTTTTT. This gives the protein CSALRGAVPTGELFF. The V and J genes are TRBV20-1 and TRBJ2-2; D is possibly TRBD2 (7 bases). This CDR3 is built from 15 residues. V lost 6 bases to trimming and J lost 4 bases, with 18 bases between them. Germline CDR1 reads DFQATT; CDR2 reads SNEGSKA (reference sequence).

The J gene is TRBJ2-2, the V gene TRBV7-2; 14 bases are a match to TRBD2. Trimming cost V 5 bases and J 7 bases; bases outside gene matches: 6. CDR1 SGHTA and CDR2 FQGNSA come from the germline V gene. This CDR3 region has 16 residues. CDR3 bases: TGTGCCAGCAGCGCCGGGACTAGCGGGAGAAGCGGGGAGCTGTTTTTT. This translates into CASSAGTSGRSGELFF.

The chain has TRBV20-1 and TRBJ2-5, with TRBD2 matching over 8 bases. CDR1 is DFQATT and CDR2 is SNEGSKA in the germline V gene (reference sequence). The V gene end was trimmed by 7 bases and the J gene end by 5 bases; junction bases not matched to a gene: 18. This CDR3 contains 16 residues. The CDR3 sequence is CSVFSRTGGPGETQYF. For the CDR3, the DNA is TGCAGTGTGTTCAGTCGAACGGGAGGGCCTGGGGAGACCCAGTACTTC.

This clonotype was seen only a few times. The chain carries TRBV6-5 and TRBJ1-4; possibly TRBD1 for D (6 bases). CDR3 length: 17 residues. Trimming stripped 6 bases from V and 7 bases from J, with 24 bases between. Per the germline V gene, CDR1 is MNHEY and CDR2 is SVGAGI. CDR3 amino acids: CASSPGRTRGYGEKLFF. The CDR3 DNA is TGTGCCAGCAGCCCGGGGCGCACGAGGGGGTATGGTGAAAAACTGTTTTTT.

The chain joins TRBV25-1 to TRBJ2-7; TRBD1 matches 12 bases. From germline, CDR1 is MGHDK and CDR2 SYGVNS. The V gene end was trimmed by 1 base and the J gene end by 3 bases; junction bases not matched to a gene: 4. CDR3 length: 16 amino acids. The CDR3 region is CASSELGTGGHYEQYF. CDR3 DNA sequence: TGTGCCAGCAGTGAATTGGGGACAGGGGGCCACTACGAGCAGTACTTC.

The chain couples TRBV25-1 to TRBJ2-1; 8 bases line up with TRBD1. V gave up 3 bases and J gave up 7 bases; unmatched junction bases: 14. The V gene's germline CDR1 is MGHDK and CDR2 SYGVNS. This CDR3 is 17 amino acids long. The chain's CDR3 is CASSDSFGQGPGNEQFF. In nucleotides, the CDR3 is TGTGCCAGCAGTGACTCGTTCGGACAGGGACCCGGAAATGAGCAGTTCTTC.

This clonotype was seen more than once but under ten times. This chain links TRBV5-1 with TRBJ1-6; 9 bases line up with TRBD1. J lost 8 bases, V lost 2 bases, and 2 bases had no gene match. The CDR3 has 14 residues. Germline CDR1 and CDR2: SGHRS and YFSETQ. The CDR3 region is CASSFRQGDSPLHF. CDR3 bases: TGCGCCAGCAGCTTTCGACAGGGGGATTCACCCCTCCACTTT.

In nucleotides, the CDR3 is TGTGCCAGCAGCTTACAGGTTAATGAAAAACTGTTTTTT. Protein product: CASSLQVNEKLFF. The chain is built from TRBV5-6 and TRBJ1-4; D is possibly TRBD1 (5 bases). The CDR3 has 13 residues. Trimming stripped 2 bases from V and 4 bases from J, with 6 bases between. Germline V gene sequence: CDR1 SGHDT, CDR2 YYEEEE.

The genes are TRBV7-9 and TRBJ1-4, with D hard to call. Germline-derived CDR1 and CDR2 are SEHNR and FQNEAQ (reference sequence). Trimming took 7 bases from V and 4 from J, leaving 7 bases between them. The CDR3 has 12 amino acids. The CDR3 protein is CASTGSNEKLFF. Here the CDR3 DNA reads TGTGCCAGCACCGGTAGTAATGAAAAACTGTTTTTT.

This CDR3 is CSVEEGGQRGPYEQYF. The CDR3 DNA reads as TGCAGCGTTGAAGAGGGAGGACAGCGGGGGCCCTACGAGCAGTACTTC. The J gene is TRBJ2-7, the V gene TRBV29-1, with 8 bases aligning to TRBD2. Trimming removed 0 bases from V and 2 bases from J; junction bases left unmatched: 9. The germline CDR1 and CDR2 sequences are SQVTM and ANQGSEA. The CDR3 totals 16 residues.

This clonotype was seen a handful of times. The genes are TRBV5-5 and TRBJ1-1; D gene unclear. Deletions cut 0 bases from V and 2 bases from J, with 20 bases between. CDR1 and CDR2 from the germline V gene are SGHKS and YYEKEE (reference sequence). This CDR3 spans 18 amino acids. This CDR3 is CASSLVGPRVAGNTEAFF. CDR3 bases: TGTGCCAGCAGCTTGGTCGGACCACGGGTAGCAGGTAACACTGAAGCTTTCTTT.

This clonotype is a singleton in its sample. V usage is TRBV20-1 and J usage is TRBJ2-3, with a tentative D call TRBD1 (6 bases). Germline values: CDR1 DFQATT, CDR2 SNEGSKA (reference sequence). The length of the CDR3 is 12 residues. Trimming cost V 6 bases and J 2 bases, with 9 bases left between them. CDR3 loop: CSARGATDTQYF. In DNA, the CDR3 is TGCAGTGCCAGGGGAGCCACAGATACGCAGTATTTT.

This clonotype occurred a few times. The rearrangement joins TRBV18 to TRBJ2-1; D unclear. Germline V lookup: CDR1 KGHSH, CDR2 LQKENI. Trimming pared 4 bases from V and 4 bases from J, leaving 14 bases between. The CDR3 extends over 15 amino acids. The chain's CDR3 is CASSRVHQIYNEQFF. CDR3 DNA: TGTGCCAGCTCACGAGTTCACCAGATATACAATGAGCAGTTCTTC.

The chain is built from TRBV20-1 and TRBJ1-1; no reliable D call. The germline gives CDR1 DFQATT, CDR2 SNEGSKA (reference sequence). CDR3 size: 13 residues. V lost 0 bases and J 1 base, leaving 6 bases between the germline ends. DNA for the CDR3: TGCAGTGCTAGAGAGAACAGGAACACTGAAGCTTTCTTT. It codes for CSARENRNTEAFF.

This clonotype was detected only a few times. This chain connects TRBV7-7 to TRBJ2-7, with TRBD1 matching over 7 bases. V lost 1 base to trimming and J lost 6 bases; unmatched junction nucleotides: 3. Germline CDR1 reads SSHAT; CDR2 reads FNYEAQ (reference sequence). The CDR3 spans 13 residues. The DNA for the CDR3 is TGTGCCAGCAGCTTAGGGGCAGGGGGCGAGCAGTACTTC. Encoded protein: CASSLGAGGEQYF.